This passage covers 8 T cell receptor beta chains from one sample sequenced in a study of shared clonotypes between healthy human individuals. TCRdb keeps only in-frame clones here, not all; method: immunoSEQ multiplex PCR. The sample records about 2.3 million clones, roughly 93% being singletons. Sequences were obtained from naive CD4+ T cells from PBMCs. Subset specified: CD45RA+ positively selected. Receptors were obtained from a man between 18 and 35 years old in good health. Some clones in this sample may be carry-over from other donors' samples.

With regard to this clone: Other DNA sequences of this sample code for an identical CDR3. The V call is TRBV2, the J call TRBJ2-7; D unclear. The CDR3 extends over 11 amino acids. Trimming stripped 1 base from V and 4 bases from J, with 2 bases between. The V gene's germline CDR1 is SNHLY and CDR2 FYNNEI. The CDR3 nucleotides read TGTGCCAGCAGTGAAGAGTACGAGCAGTACTTC. It encodes CASSEEYEQYF.

The chain uses TRBV27 and TRBJ2-1; no reliable D call. The CDR3 is 14 amino acids. CDR1 and CDR2 (germline): MNHEY, SMNVEV (reference sequence). Trimming stripped 5 bases from V and 6 bases from J, with 14 bases between. The CDR3: CASSPTKAGNEQFF. CDR3 sequence (DNA): TGTGCCAGCAGTCCCACGAAGGCAGGCAATGAGCAGTTCTTC.

V and J are TRBV5-1 and TRBJ2-1, with 9 bases matching TRBD2. CDR3 length equals 17 residues. Germline V CDR1 and CDR2: SGHRS, YFSETQ. V shed 3 bases and J 3 bases; nucleotides not matched to a gene: 10. This CDR3 reads CASSSGLSGSFYNEQFF. The CDR3 nucleotides are TGCGCCAGCAGCTCGGGCCTTAGCGGGAGTTTCTACAATGAGCAGTTCTTC.

V gene TRBV5-6 combines with J gene TRBJ1-2; D gene unclear. The CDR3 has 14 residues. Germline CDR1 reads SGHDT; CDR2 reads YYEEEE. V dropped 3 bases and J dropped 7 bases, with 16 bases sitting between them. The CDR3 loop is CASSSSGYGSGYTF. Here the CDR3 DNA reads TGTGCCAGCAGCTCCTCGGGATATGGGTCTGGCTACACCTTC.

The chain joins TRBV10-2 to TRBJ2-1; D ambiguous. Germline V gives CDR1 WSHSY, CDR2 SAAADI. V lost 7 bases and J 7 bases, leaving 8 bases between the germline ends. The length of the CDR3 is 11 residues. As DNA, the CDR3 is TGCGCCAGCACTGATTCGAATGAGCAGTTCTTC. Protein: CASTDSNEQFF.

The rearrangement uses TRBV28 and TRBJ1-5; possible D gene TRBD1, 6 bases. The CDR3 sequence is 14 residues long. Trimming removed 2 bases at V and 5 bases at J, with 10 bases between. Germline V gene sequence: CDR1 MDHEN, CDR2 SYDVKM. CDR3 loop: CASSLGGGHQPQHF. The CDR3 DNA sequence: TGTGCCAGCAGTTTAGGCGGGGGGCATCAGCCCCAGCATTTT.

This chain joins TRBV5-1 and TRBJ1-2, with a weak D call TRBD1 (5 bases). The CDR3 extends over 16 amino acids. V shed 0 bases and J shed 6 bases, with 18 bases lying between them. The V gene's germline CDR1 is SGHRS and CDR2 YFSETQ. CDR3 region: CASSLGPSRDGNGYTF. For the CDR3, the DNA is TGCGCCAGCAGCTTGGGGCCGAGCCGGGACGGAAATGGCTACACCTTC.

As DNA, the CDR3 is TGTGCCAGCAGCGTATGGGGAGGGCACGGGGAGCTGTTTTTT. It translates to CASSVWGGHGELFF. This chain connects TRBV9 to TRBJ2-2, with 7 bases that match TRBD2. Trimming at V came to 1 base and at J to 7 bases, leaving 4 bases not matched to a gene. The CDR3 loop spans 14 amino acids. Germline CDR1 and CDR2: SGDLS and YYNGEE.